The clone carrying this TCR beta chain has just a few counts. Its specificity is not known. The data originate from a study of T cell repertoires in cytomegalovirus infection. About the study: Recently identified HLA-C-restricted CMV epitopes were used, and well-studied HLA-B-restricted CMV epitopes were used as well. Public TCR beta signatures were indicative of both CMV infection and a matching HLA type. Broader study findings: Public TCR beta family frequency separated CMV-and-HLA carriers, including in an independent cohort. HLA-C-restricted CMV clonotypes gave the most frequent clonotype in two of eight donors.

TCRdb redid the calling of the reads with MiXCR, one entry per CDR3 protein. The table records approximately 1,000,000 distinct CDR3 sequences, around 32% of them present only once. The CDR3 loop spans 17 amino acids. V shed 2 bases, J shed 0 bases, and the junction held 8 bases outside the gene matches. Germline V CDR1 and CDR2: MNHEY, SVGEGT. Specimen: cultured CD8+ T cells from PBMCs, collected from culture after CMV antigen stimulation. The sequence was collected from a human donor in good health (CMV status not recorded). Some clones in this sample may be carry-over from other donors' samples. This chain uses TRBV6-2 or TRBV6-3 with TRBJ2-3; 7 bases agree with TRBD2. Written as DNA, the CDR3 is TGTGCCAGCAGTTACCCGAGTACACTAGCGAGCACAGATACGCAGTATTTT. Its protein is CASSYPSTLASTDTQYF.